A selection of T cell receptor beta chains follows, all from one sample in a study of blood T cell repertoires in COVID-19. Using immunoSEQ multiplex PCR, the repertoire was profiled, and TCRdb retains in-frame clones only, with some absent. This table has a few hundred thousand clones, around 90% appearing once. Source material: PBMCs or T cells enriched from blood (not recorded which). The receptor set was obtained from a man under 40 who had recovered from COVID-19. Each CDR3 is given with its conserved first and last residue. The D gene is left open where the match is weak. Size tells how often a clone was seen (once, few, many) or the class of an expanded clone, and some rows leave it out.

j_call clone_size v_call d_call cdr3_nt cdr3_aa
TRBJ2-4 - TRBV7-2 TRBD2 TGTGCCAGCAGCCCCGGGACTAGCGGGTCGTGGCTAGCCAAAAACATTCAGTACTTC CASSPGTSGSWLAKNIQYF
TRBJ1-1 - TRBV11-3 - TGTGCCAGCAGCTTAGATCCCGAGCCGGGGTCTGAAGCTTTCTTT CASSLDPEPGSEAFF
TRBJ2-3 - TRBV4-2 TRBD2 TGTGCCAGCAGCCAAGATGCTAGCGGGGGCATTACTCGCACAGATACGCAGTATTTT CASSQDASGGITRTDTQYF
TRBJ2-5 - TRBV18 - TGTGCCAGCTCACCACTAGGCGGCCAAGAGACCCAGTACTTC CASSPLGGQETQYF
TRBJ1-5 - TRBV5-5 - TGTGCCAGCAGCTTGGCCCGAACGGACATGCTAGATCAGCCCCAGCATTTT CASSLARTDMLDQPQHF
TRBJ2-7 once TRBV9 - TGTGCCAGCAGCGTGGCTGGAGACGAGCAGTACTTC CASSVAGDEQYF
TRBJ2-1 - TRBV7-2 TRBD2 TGTGCCAGCAGCTTAGCGGGAACGGGAGGGTACAATGAGCAGTTCTTC CASSLAGTGGYNEQFF
TRBJ2-7 - TRBV24-1 - TGTGCCACCAGTGACGCCTACGAGCAGTACTTC CATSDAYEQYF
TRBJ1-1 few TRBV5-1 - TGCGCCAGCAGCCCCACCTCTCAGATGAACACTGAAGCTTTCTTT CASSPTSQMNTEAFF
TRBJ1-1 - TRBV5-1 TRBD1 TGCGCCAGCAGCTTAGCCATAACAGGGGGAGGAGGCACTGAAGCTTTCTTT CASSLAITGGGGTEAFF
TRBJ2-3 - TRBV7-8 - TGTGCCAGCAGCTTATCGCTGGGCAGTAGCACAGATACGCAGTATTTT CASSLSLGSSTDTQYF
TRBJ1-1 - TRBV25-1 - TGTGCCAGCAGTGACGGCAGGGGCGTCGCTGAAGCTTTCTTT CASSDGRGVAEAFF
TRBJ2-2 - TRBV9 TRBD1 TGTGCCAGCAGCGCCGAGACAGGGGCTTCCACCGGGGAGCTGTTTTTT CASSAETGASTGELFF
TRBJ1-2 - TRBV7-9 TRBD1 TGTGCCAGCAGCGGACGGACAGGGGCTAACTATGGCTACACCTTC CASSGRTGANYGYTF
TRBJ2-2 - TRBV5-4 TRBD2 TGTGCCAGCAGCTTGTCTCTAGCGGGGAACACCGGGGAGCTGTTTTTT CASSLSLAGNTGELFF
TRBJ2-7 - TRBV7-8 TRBD1 TGTGCCAGCAGCATTCGACAGGGGGCGCCCTACGAGCAGTACTTC CASSIRQGAPYEQYF
TRBJ1-2 - TRBV27 TRBD1 TGTGCCAGCACAGGGACAGGGTTGAATTCTGGCTACACCTTC CASTGTGLNSGYTF
TRBJ2-3 - TRBV18 - TGTGCCAGCTCACCACTTTTAGGGCGGGGTTCAGATACGCAGTATTTT CASSPLLGRGSDTQYF
TRBJ2-3 - TRBV10-1 - TGCGCCAGCAGTGATGCGAGGACTAGCACAGATACGCAGTATTTT CASSDARTSTDTQYF
TRBJ1-5 - TRBV6-6 TRBD1 TGTGCCAGCACAGACAGGGGGGATAGCAATCAGCCCCAGCATTTT CASTDRGDSNQPQHF
TRBJ2-7 - TRBV11-2 TRBD2 TGTGCCAGCAGCTTAGCTAGCGGGAGAGACTACGAGCAGTACTTC CASSLASGRDYEQYF
TRBJ1-6 - TRBV19 TRBD1 TGTGCCAGTAAAACAACCGGGACAGGCCTCAATCGGGGTTCACCCCTCCACTTT CASKTTGTGLNRGSPLHF
TRBJ1-2 once TRBV5-1 - TGCGCCAGCAGCTTGGTACCCCAGGCCTGGGATGGCTACACCTTC CASSLVPQAWDGYTF
TRBJ1-6 - TRBV4-1 - TGCGCCAGCAGCCAAGTGACAGAAAATTCACCCCTCCACTTT CASSQVTENSPLHF
TRBJ2-2 - TRBV5-4 - TGTGCCAGCACCACCGGTGGAACAGTAGATACCGGGGAGCTGTTTTTT CASTTGGTVDTGELFF
TRBJ1-1 once TRBV19 TRBD1 TGTGCCAGTAGTCTTTCTCCGACAGGGACTGAAGCTTTCTTT CASSLSPTGTEAFF
TRBJ1-3 once TRBV29-1 TRBD1 TGCAGCGCACAGGGGGCAAGTCTGAGTGGAAACACCATATATTTT CSAQGASLSGNTIYF
TRBJ1-1 - TRBV15 TRBD1 TGTGCCACCAGCCGAAAGACAGGGACCACTGAAGCTTTCTTT CATSRKTGTTEAFF
TRBJ1-5 once TRBV6-2/TRBV6-3 - TGTGCCAGCAGTACCCTCCCACTTGAGCCCCAGCATTTT CASSTLPLEPQHF
TRBJ2-3 - TRBV7-8 - TGTGCCAGCAGCTTAGGACAGGCGATGGGGGATACGCAGTATTTT CASSLGQAMGDTQYF
TRBJ2-7 - TRBV13 TRBD2 TGTGCCAGCAGCCTCATTAGCGGGGGGGATCGGTCCTACGAGCAGTACTTC CASSLISGGDRSYEQYF
TRBJ1-2 - TRBV9 TRBD1 TGTGCCAGCAGCGCGAGGACAGGGAACTATGGCTACACCTTC CASSARTGNYGYTF
TRBJ1-1 - TRBV12-3/TRBV12-4 - TGTGCCAGCACCTTGAACACTGAAGCTTTCTTT CASTLNTEAFF
TRBJ1-2 - TRBV29-1 - TGCAGCGCAGGGGCTCGGCTATATGGCTACACCTTC CSAGARLYGYTF
TRBJ2-3 - TRBV5-1 TRBD1 TGCGCCAGCAGCTTGGCCCCACAGGGGGGCACAGATACGCAGTATTTT CASSLAPQGGTDTQYF
TRBJ2-5 once TRBV28 TRBD2 TGTGCCAGCAGTTCGGGACTAGCGGGGTACCAAGAGACCCAGTACTTC CASSSGLAGYQETQYF
TRBJ2-3 - TRBV15 - TGTGCCACCTTGGACAGCCTCACAGATACGCAGTATTTT CATLDSLTDTQYF
TRBJ2-3 - TRBV6-5 - TGCGCCAGCAGTTTAACTCGCACCTTCACAGATACGCAGTATTTT CASSLTRTFTDTQYF
TRBJ2-2 once TRBV7-8 - TGTGCCAGCAGCCCGTTGGGGGCGACCACCGGGGAGCTGTTTTTT CASSPLGATTGELFF
TRBJ2-2 - TRBV24-1 TRBD2 TGTGCCACCAGTGATTGGAGCGGGAGCCTCACCGGGGAGCTGTTTTTT CATSDWSGSLTGELFF
TRBJ1-1 - TRBV7-9 - TGTGCCAGCAGCTCGGGACATACCATGAACACTGAAGCTTTCTTT CASSSGHTMNTEAFF
TRBJ2-6 once TRBV4-3 TRBD2 TGCGCCAGCAGTCAAGGGGAGGGAGGGGCCAACGTCCTGACTTTC CASSQGEGGANVLTF
TRBJ1-5 few TRBV6-2/TRBV6-3 TRBD1 TGTGCCAGCAGCTTGACAGGGGCCAGTCAGCCCCAGCATTTT CASSLTGASQPQHF
TRBJ1-1 - TRBV19 - TGTGCCAGTAGTATATTGGGACTGGGGGGAACTGAAGCTTTCTTT CASSILGLGGTEAFF
TRBJ1-2 - TRBV6-5 - TGTGCCAGCAGGGGAGTGGACTATGGCTACACCTTC CASRGVDYGYTF
TRBJ2-1 - TRBV11-2 - TGTGCCAGCAGCTTAGAAGCCCCTCTCCGGGAGCAGTTCTTC CASSLEAPLREQFF
TRBJ2-3 - TRBV6-5 - TGTGCCAGCAGCTCCAGGGAAACGAGCACAGATACGCAGTATTTT CASSSRETSTDTQYF
TRBJ2-2 - TRBV13 TRBD2 TGTGCCAGCAGCAACCCCGGGCTAGCGGCCACCGGGGAGCTGTTTTTT CASSNPGLAATGELFF
TRBJ2-5 - TRBV12-1 - TGTGCCAGCAGCTTCTTTGAATTAGCGGGGGGACAGCAAGAGACCCAGTACTTC CASSFFELAGGQQETQYF